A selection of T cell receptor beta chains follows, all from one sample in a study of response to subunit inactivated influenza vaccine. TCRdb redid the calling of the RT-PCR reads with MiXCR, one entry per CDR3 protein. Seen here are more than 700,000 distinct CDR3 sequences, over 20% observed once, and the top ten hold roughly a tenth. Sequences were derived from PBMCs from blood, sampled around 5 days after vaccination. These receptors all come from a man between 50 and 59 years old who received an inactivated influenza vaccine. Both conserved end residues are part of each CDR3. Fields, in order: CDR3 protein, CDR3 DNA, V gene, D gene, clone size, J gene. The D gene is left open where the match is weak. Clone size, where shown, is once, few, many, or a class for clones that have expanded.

CDR3aa: CASRLAGGKDEQFF
CDR3nt: TGTGCCAGCAGACTAGCGGGGGGTAAGGATGAGCAGTTCTTC
v_gene: TRBV12-3/TRBV12-4
d_gene: TRBD2
abundance: -
j_gene: TRBJ2-1

CDR3aa: CSASHASGSRTDTQYF
CDR3nt: TGCAGTGCTAGCCATGCTAGCGGGAGTAGGACAGATACGCAGTATTTT
v_gene: TRBV20-1
d_gene: TRBD2
abundance: few
j_gene: TRBJ2-3

CDR3aa: CASSQVGQGWEKLFF
CDR3nt: TGTGCCAGCAGCCAAGTGGGACAGGGCTGGGAAAAACTGTTTTTT
v_gene: TRBV14
d_gene: TRBD1
abundance: -
j_gene: TRBJ1-4

CDR3aa: CASSSPNQGNYGYTF
CDR3nt: TGTGCCAGCAGTTCGCCGAACCAGGGGAACTATGGCTACACCTTC
v_gene: TRBV27
d_gene: -
abundance: -
j_gene: TRBJ1-2

CDR3aa: CASSSPRDTGELFF
CDR3nt: TGTGCCAGCAGTTCTCCGCGGGACACCGGGGAGCTGTTTTTT
v_gene: TRBV6-2/TRBV6-3
d_gene: -
abundance: few
j_gene: TRBJ2-2

CDR3aa: CASSQGVGDTQYF
CDR3nt: TGTGCCAGCAGCCAAGGTGTCGGGGATACGCAGTATTTT
v_gene: TRBV3-1
d_gene: -
abundance: -
j_gene: TRBJ2-3

CDR3aa: CAISESTAGLAGGETQYF
CDR3nt: TGTGCCATCAGTGAGTCGACGGCGGGGCTAGCGGGCGGAGAGACCCAGTACTTC
v_gene: TRBV10-3
d_gene: TRBD2
abundance: -
j_gene: TRBJ2-5

CDR3aa: CSVPGLAELEQFF
CDR3nt: TGCAGTGTTCCGGGACTAGCGGAACTTGAGCAGTTCTTC
v_gene: TRBV20-1
d_gene: TRBD2
abundance: -
j_gene: TRBJ2-1

CDR3aa: CASSLGTGPSF
CDR3nt: TGTGCCAGCAGTCTAGGGACAGGACCGTCCTTC
v_gene: TRBV7-9
d_gene: TRBD1
abundance: few
j_gene: TRBJ2-7

CDR3aa: CATSDQWRPGLKSSYNEQFF
CDR3nt: TGTGCCACCAGTGATCAGTGGAGGCCGGGACTCAAGTCCTCCTACAATGAGCAGTTCTTC
v_gene: TRBV24-1
d_gene: -
abundance: -
j_gene: TRBJ2-1

CDR3aa: CATSSAAGTPYEQYF
CDR3nt: TGTGCCACCAGCAGTGCTGCCGGGACCCCCTACGAGCAGTACTTC
v_gene: TRBV15
d_gene: -
abundance: -
j_gene: TRBJ2-7

CDR3aa: CASSPGTSGSGANVLTF
CDR3nt: TGTGCCAGCTCACCCGGGACTAGCGGTTCTGGGGCCAACGTCCTGACTTTC
v_gene: TRBV18
d_gene: TRBD2
abundance: -
j_gene: TRBJ2-6

CDR3aa: CASSLASTGGVGGYTF
CDR3nt: TGTGCCAGCAGCTTAGCTAGTACAGGGGGTGTGGGTGGCTACACCTTC
v_gene: TRBV7-2
d_gene: TRBD1
abundance: -
j_gene: TRBJ1-2

CDR3aa: CSVEEIAGGTNEQFF
CDR3nt: TGCAGCGTTGAAGAAATAGCGGGGGGGACCAATGAGCAGTTCTTC
v_gene: TRBV29-1
d_gene: TRBD2
abundance: -
j_gene: TRBJ2-1

CDR3aa: CATSDPLGQGDTQYF
CDR3nt: TGTGCCACCAGTGATCCACTAGGGCAAGGAGATACGCAGTATTTT
v_gene: TRBV24-1
d_gene: -
abundance: many
j_gene: TRBJ2-3

CDR3aa: CSVEVQLGLAGLEQFF
CDR3nt: TGCAGCGTTGAAGTCCAGCTTGGACTAGCGGGCCTTGAGCAGTTCTTC
v_gene: TRBV29-1
d_gene: TRBD2
abundance: -
j_gene: TRBJ2-1

CDR3aa: CASRLRGSYNEQFF
CDR3nt: TGTGCCAGCAGATTAAGGGGCTCCTACAATGAGCAGTTCTTC
v_gene: TRBV12-3/TRBV12-4
d_gene: -
abundance: -
j_gene: TRBJ2-1

CDR3aa: CSVQGAFEAFF
CDR3nt: TGCAGCGTTCAGGGGGCTTTTGAAGCTTTCTTT
v_gene: TRBV29-1
d_gene: TRBD1
abundance: -
j_gene: TRBJ1-1

CDR3aa: CSARNQPGQGGEQYF
CDR3nt: TGCAGTGCTCGTAACCAACCGGGACAGGGGGGCGAGCAGTACTTC
v_gene: TRBV20-1
d_gene: TRBD1
abundance: few
j_gene: TRBJ2-7

CDR3aa: CASSPSGTDNSPLHF
CDR3nt: TGTGCCAGCAGCCCCTCTGGGACAGATAATTCACCCCTCCACTTT
v_gene: TRBV7-2
d_gene: TRBD1
abundance: -
j_gene: TRBJ1-6